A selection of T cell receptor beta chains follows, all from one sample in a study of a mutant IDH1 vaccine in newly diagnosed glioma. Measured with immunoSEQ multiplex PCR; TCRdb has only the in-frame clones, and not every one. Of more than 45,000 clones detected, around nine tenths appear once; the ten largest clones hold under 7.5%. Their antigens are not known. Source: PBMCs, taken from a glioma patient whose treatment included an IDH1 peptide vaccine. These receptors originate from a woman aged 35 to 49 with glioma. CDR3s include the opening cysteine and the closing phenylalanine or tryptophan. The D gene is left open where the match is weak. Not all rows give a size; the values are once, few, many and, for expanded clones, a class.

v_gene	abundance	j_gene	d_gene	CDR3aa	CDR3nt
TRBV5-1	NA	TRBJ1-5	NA	CASSFGGLDQPQHF	TGCGCCAGCAGCTTTGGGGGCCTGGATCAGCCCCAGCATTTT
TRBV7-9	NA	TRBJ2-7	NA	CASTPTPGSQEQYF	TGTGCCAGCACCCCGACCCCGGGATCGCAGGAGCAGTACTTC
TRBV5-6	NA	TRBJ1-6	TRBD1	CASSLGRGRGSPLHF	TGTGCCAGCAGCCTAGGTAGGGGGCGCGGTTCACCCCTCCACTTT
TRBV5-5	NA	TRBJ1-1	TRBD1	CASSLVPGGVGTEAFF	TGTGCCAGCAGCTTGGTCCCAGGGGGAGTGGGCACTGAAGCTTTCTTT
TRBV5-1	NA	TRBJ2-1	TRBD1	CASSLVLDRGAQFF	TGCGCCAGCAGCTTGGTCTTAGACAGGGGAGCGCAGTTCTTC
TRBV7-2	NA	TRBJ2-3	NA	CASSGGAKDTQYF	TGTGCCAGCAGCGGGGGGGCAAAAGATACGCAGTATTTT
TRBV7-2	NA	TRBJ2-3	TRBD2	CASSPRREQDTQYF	TGTGCCAGCAGCCCTAGGCGGGAGCAAGATACGCAGTATTTT
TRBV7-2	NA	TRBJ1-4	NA	CASSWAGMGEKLFF	TGTGCCAGCAGCTGGGCGGGGATGGGTGAAAAACTGTTTTTT
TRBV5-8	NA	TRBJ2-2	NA	CASSTDKNTGELFF	TGTGCCAGCAGCACCGACAAGAACACCGGGGAGCTGTTTTTT
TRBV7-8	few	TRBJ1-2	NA	CASSPSGYGYTF	TGTGCCAGCAGCCCCTCGGGCTATGGCTACACCTTC